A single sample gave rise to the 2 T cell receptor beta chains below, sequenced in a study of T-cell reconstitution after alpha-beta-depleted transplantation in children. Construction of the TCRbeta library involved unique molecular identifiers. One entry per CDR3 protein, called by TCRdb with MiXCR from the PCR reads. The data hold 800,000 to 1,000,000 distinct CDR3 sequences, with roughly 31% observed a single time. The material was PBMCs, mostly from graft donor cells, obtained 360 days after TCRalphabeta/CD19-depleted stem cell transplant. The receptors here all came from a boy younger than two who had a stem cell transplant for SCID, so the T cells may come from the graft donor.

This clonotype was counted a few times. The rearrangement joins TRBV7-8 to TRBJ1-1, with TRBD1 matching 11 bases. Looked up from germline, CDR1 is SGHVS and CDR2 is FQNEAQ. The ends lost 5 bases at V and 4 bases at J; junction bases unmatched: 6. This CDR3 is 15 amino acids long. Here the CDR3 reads CASSPRTGGFTEAFF. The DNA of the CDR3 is TGTGCCAGCAGCCCTCGGACAGGGGGCTTCACTGAAGCTTTCTTT.

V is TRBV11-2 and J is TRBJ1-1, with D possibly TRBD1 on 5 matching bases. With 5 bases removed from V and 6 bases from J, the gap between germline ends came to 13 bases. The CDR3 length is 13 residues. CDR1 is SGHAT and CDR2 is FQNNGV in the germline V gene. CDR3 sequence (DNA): TGTGCCAGCAGCCGACAGAGGCTGTCTGAAGCTTTCTTT. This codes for CASSRQRLSEAFF.